The 20 T cell receptor beta chains below come from one sample, sequenced in a study of T cell repertoires in cytomegalovirus infection. TCRdb independently ran MiXCR on the reads; one entry per CDR3 protein. The data contain 250,000 to 300,000 distinct CDR3 sequences, more than 20% of them singletons. Sequences were obtained from PBMCs. All receptors come from a human donor in good health (CMV status not recorded). Some clones in this sample may be carry-over from other donors' samples.

This clonotype was found many times. This chain joins TRBV7-2 and TRBJ1-1; D may be TRBD1 (5 bases). The CDR3 totals 14 residues. V lost 2 bases and J 7 bases, leaving 14 bases between the germline ends. The germline V gene has CDR1 SGHTA and CDR2 FQGNSA. CDR3 nucleotide sequence: TGTGCCAGCAGCTTACGGACACGGAAAAATGAAGCTTTCTTT. Translated, it gives CASSLRTRKNEAFF.

This clonotype was counted at least ten times. The V gene is TRBV10-3, the J gene TRBJ2-7; TRBD1 matches at 9 bases. Germline-derived CDR1 and CDR2 are ENHRY and SYGVKD. The CDR3 runs to 15 residues. Unmatched junction bases numbered 9, after V lost 4 bases and J lost 5 bases. CDR3 protein: CAISVTGQGGNEQYF. Written as DNA, the CDR3 is TGTGCCATCAGTGTTACGGGACAGGGAGGTAACGAGCAGTACTTC.

The sample holds many counts of this clonotype. This chain uses TRBV7-2 with TRBJ1-4, with a possible D match to TRBD1 (5 bases). This CDR3 contains 15 residues. Germline CDR1 and CDR2: SGHTA and FQGNSA. Trimming stripped 3 bases from V and 4 bases from J, with 12 bases between. The CDR3, as DNA: TGTGCCAGCAGCTTTTCCGGGACGTTTAATGAAAAACTGTTTTTT. This sequence encodes CASSFSGTFNEKLFF.

The sample holds many counts of this clonotype. V is TRBV7-2 and J is TRBJ2-7, with TRBD2 matching over 7 bases. The CDR3 has 16 residues. Germline V CDR1 and CDR2: SGHTA, FQGNSA. With V trimmed by 4 bases and J by 7 bases, 16 bases remained unmatched. CDR3 amino acids: CASSSQLGREREEQYF. The CDR3 nucleotides are TGTGCCAGCAGCTCCCAGCTTGGGCGGGAGAGAGAAGAGCAGTACTTC.

The table lists this clonotype with a few counts. The chain has TRBV29-1 and TRBJ2-5, with 7 bases aligning to TRBD1. The V gene end was trimmed by 7 bases and the J gene end by 6 bases; junction bases not matched to a gene: 8. This CDR3 region has 12 residues. Germline loops: CDR1 SQVTM, CDR2 ANQGSEA. The DNA for the CDR3 is TGCAGCGCGGGACAGCAAGGGAAGACCCAGTACTTC. Protein product: CSAGQQGKTQYF.

The V and J genes are TRBV5-1 and TRBJ2-7, with D possibly TRBD2 on 5 matching bases. Germline V gene sequence: CDR1 SGHRS, CDR2 YFSETQ. V lost 2 bases to trimming and J lost 7 bases, with 13 bases between them. The CDR3 runs 13 residues. CDR3 nucleotide sequence: TGCGCCAGCAGCTTCGGGATTTCGGTTGAGCAGTACTTC. It translates to CASSFGISVEQYF.

This clonotype was seen many times. The chain links TRBV7-2 to TRBJ1-5; D is ambiguous. From germline, CDR1 is SGHTA and CDR2 FQGNSA. V lost 2 bases, J lost 5 bases, and 13 bases lay in between. The CDR3 contains 15 residues. The CDR3, as DNA: TGTGCCAGCAGCTTATCTAGTAACCGGGATCAGCCCCAGCATTTT. It specifies CASSLSSNRDQPQHF.

This clonotype came up many times. CDR3 amino acids: CASSLSTSGEQFF. CDR3 DNA sequence: TGTGCCAGCAGCCTCTCGACTAGCGGAGAGCAGTTCTTC. This chain uses TRBV7-2 with TRBJ2-1, with 9 bases lining up with TRBD2. The CDR3 has 13 residues. V was clipped by 5 bases and J by 10 bases; unmatched bases: 6. Germline CDR1 reads SGHTA; CDR2 reads FQGNSA.

J is TRBJ2-7 and V is TRBV28; D may be TRBD2 (6 bases). The CDR3 runs 14 residues. V lost 7 bases and J 7 bases, leaving 20 bases between the germline ends. Germline assignment: CDR1 MDHEN and CDR2 SYDVKM. The CDR3 spells CASTGSGTCVEQYF. The CDR3 DNA sequence: TGTGCCAGCACTGGGTCGGGGACTTGCGTTGAGCAGTACTTC.

The sample holds many counts of this clonotype. V is TRBV2 and J is TRBJ2-4; no definite D call. CDR3 length: 14 residues. V lost 2 bases and J lost 9, with 14 bases in between. Germline V CDR1 and CDR2: SNHLY, FYNNEI. CDR3: CASSERADVGIQYF. In DNA, the CDR3 is TGTGCCAGCAGTGAACGGGCAGACGTGGGCATTCAGTACTTC.

This clonotype was found a few times. The chain recombines TRBV5-6 with TRBJ2-7; perhaps D is TRBD1 or TRBD2 (6 bases each). Germline V gives CDR1 SGHDT, CDR2 YYEEEE. This CDR3 comprises 15 residues. The V end lost 2 bases, the J end lost 3 bases, and 15 bases lay between the germline ends. The CDR3 sequence is CASSLWGAKYYEQYF. The DNA for the CDR3 is TGTGCCAGCAGCTTATGGGGGGCTAAATACTACGAGCAGTACTTC.

Concerning this clonotype: At one of its ends the junction is not consistent with the germline gene, which may arise from a read error. V gene TRBV5-3 combines with J gene TRBJ2-1, with 12 bases identical to TRBD2. TRBV5-3 is given ORF status, its function remaining uncertain. There are 19 residues in the CDR3. CDR3 residues: CASSLELWLAGGPDNEQFF. CDR3 bases: TGTGCCAGCAGCTTGGAATTGTGGCTAGCGGGAGGGCCAGACAATGAGCAGTTCTTC.

The table lists this clonotype with a few counts. The V call is TRBV11-1, the J call TRBJ1-6; 9 nucleotides align to TRBD1. Losses at the gene ends were 4 bases for V and 8 bases for J; bases not matched to a gene: 3. Germline loops: CDR1 SGHAT, CDR2 FQDESV (reference sequence). The CDR3 runs to 14 residues. The CDR3 DNA is TGTGCCAGCAGCTCCCGGACAGGGGATTCACCCCTCCACTTT. Translating it yields CASSSRTGDSPLHF.

This clonotype was observed a handful of times. The chain combines TRBV7-2 with TRBJ2-1; D unclear. CDR1 and CDR2 (germline): SGHTA, FQGNSA. This CDR3 is built from 13 residues. V lost 5 bases, J lost 4 bases, and 9 bases lay in between. CDR3 protein: CASSPGRYNEQFF. The DNA of the CDR3 is TGTGCCAGCAGCCCAGGACGGTACAATGAGCAGTTCTTC.

The chain joins TRBV5-1 to TRBJ2-2; maybe TRBD1 (5 bases). The CDR3 runs to 15 residues. Germline CDR1 is SGHRS and CDR2 is YFSETQ. With 1 base removed from V and 1 base from J, the gap between germline ends came to 8 bases. CDR3 residues: CASSLLTENTGELFF. The CDR3 nucleotides read TGCGCCAGCAGCTTGCTGACAGAGAACACCGGGGAGCTGTTTTTT.

The genes are TRBV6-1 and TRBJ2-3, with D possibly matching TRBD2 (6 bases). The CDR3 contains 15 residues. V was trimmed by 5 bases and J by 4 bases, leaving 16 bases between them. Per the germline V gene, CDR1 is MNHNS and CDR2 is SASEGT. CDR3 in amino acids: CASSYISGVADTQYF. The DNA of the CDR3 is TGTGCCAGCAGTTACATTTCGGGAGTAGCAGATACGCAGTATTTT.

This rearrangement joins TRBV20-1 to TRBJ1-1, with D possibly TRBD1 on 5 matching bases. The CDR3 sequence is 13 residues long. Per the germline V gene, CDR1 is DFQATT and CDR2 is SNEGSKA (reference sequence). The DNA of the CDR3 is TGCAGCGGACAATTGGGGGTGAACACTGAAGCTTTCTTT. It yields the protein CSGQLGVNTEAFF.

This clonotype was counted many times. The chain uses TRBV7-2 and TRBJ1-1; 12 bases line up with TRBD1. V was clipped by 1 base and J by 5 bases; unmatched bases: 8. This CDR3 comprises 17 residues. CDR1 and CDR2 (germline): SGHTA, FQGNSA. CDR3 bases: TGTGCCAGCAGCTTAGGGGGGGGACAGGGGGCGAGGACTGAAGCTTTCTTT. Protein sequence: CASSLGGGQGARTEAFF. The complete variable domain, with remaining parts taken from reference TRBV7-2 and TRBJ1-1, reads GAGVSQSPSNKVTEKGKDVELRCDPISGHTALYWYRQSLGQGLEFLIYFQGNSAPDKSGLPSDRFSAERTGGSVSTLTIQRTQQEDSAVYLCASSLGGGQGARTEAFFGQGTRLTVV.

This clonotype was counted ten times or more. This chain joins TRBV7-2 and TRBJ2-2, with 7 bases that match TRBD2. The length of the CDR3 is 13 residues. Losses at the gene ends were 11 bases for V and 5 bases for J; bases not matched to a gene: 8. Germline lookup yields CDR1 SGHTA and CDR2 FQGNSA. In DNA, the CDR3 is TGTGCCGTACGATTCGGGGGGACCGGGGAGCTGTTTTTT. Translated: CAVRFGGTGELFF.

This clonotype was seen at least ten times. V gene TRBV10-3 combines with J gene TRBJ1-6, with D hard to call. Germline lookup yields CDR1 ENHRY and CDR2 SYGVKD. The CDR3 runs to 13 residues. Trimming left V 0 bases short and J 8 bases short, with 5 bases between. The CDR3 protein is CAISESLHSPLHF. CDR3 nucleotide sequence: TGTGCCATCAGTGAGTCACTCCATTCACCCCTCCACTTT.